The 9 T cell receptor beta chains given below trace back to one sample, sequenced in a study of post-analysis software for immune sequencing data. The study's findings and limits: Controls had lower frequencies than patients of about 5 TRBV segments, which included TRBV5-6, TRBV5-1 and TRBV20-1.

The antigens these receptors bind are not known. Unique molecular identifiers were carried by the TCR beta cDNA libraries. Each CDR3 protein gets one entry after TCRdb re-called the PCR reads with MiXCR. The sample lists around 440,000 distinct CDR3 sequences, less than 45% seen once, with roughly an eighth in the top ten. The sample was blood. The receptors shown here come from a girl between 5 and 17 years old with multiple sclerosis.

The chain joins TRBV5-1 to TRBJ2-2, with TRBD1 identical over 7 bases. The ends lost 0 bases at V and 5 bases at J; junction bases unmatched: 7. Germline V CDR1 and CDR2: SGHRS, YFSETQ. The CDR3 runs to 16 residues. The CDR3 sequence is CASSLGSGQLTGELFF. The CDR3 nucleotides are TGCGCCAGCAGCTTGGGATCGGGACAGCTGACCGGGGAGCTGTTTTTT. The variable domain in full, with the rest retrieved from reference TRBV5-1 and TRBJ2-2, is KAGVTQTPRYLIKTRGQQVTLSCSPISGHRSVSWYQQTPGQGLQFLFEYFSETQRNKGNFPGRFSGRQFSNSRSEMNVSTLELGDSALYLCASSLGSGQLTGELFFGEGSRLTVL.

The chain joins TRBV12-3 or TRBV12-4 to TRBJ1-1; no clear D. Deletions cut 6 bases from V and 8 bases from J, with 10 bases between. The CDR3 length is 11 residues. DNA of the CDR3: TGTGCCAGCAGCGTCGCAGTAGAAGCTTTCTTT. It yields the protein CASSVAVEAFF.

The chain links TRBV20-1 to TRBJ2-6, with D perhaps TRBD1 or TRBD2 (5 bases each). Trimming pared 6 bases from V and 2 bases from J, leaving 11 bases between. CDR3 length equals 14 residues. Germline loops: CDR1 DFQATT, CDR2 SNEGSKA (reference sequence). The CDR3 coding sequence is TGCAGTGCCAGCAGGGAGACTGGGGCCAACGTCCTGACTTTC. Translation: CSASRETGANVLTF.

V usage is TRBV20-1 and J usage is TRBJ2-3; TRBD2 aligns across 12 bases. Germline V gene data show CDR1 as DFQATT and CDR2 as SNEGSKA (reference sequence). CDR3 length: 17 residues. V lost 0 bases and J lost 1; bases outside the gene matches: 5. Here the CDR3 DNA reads TGCAGTGCTAGAGATACTAGCGGGAGGTCCGGCACAGATACGCAGTATTTT. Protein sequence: CSARDTSGRSGTDTQYF.

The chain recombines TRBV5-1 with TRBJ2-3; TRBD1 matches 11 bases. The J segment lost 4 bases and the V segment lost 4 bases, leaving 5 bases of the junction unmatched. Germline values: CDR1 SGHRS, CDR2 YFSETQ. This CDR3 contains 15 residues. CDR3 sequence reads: CASSRTGGEADTQYF. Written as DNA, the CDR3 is TGCGCCAGCAGCCGGACAGGGGGCGAGGCAGATACGCAGTATTTT.

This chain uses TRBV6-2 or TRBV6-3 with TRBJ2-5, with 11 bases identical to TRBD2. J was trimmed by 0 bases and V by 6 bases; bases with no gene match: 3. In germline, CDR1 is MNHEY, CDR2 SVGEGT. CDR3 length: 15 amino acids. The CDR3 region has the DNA TGTGCCAGCAGGATACTAGCGGGGGACCAAGAGACCCAGTACTTC. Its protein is CASRILAGDQETQYF.

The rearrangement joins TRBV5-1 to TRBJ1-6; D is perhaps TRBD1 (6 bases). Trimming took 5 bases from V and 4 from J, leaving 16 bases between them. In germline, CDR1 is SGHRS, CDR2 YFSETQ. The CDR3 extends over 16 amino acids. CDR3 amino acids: CASSASGGGYNSPLHF. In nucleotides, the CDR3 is TGCGCCAGCAGTGCCTCTGGGGGCGGATATAATTCACCCCTCCACTTT.

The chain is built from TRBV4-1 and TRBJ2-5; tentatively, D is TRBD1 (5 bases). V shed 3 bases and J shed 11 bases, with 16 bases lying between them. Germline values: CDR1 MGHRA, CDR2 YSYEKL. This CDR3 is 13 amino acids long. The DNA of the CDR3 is TGCGCCAGCAGCCATAAGGGGTTGAATGAGCAGTACTTC. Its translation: CASSHKGLNEQYF.

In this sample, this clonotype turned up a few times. CDR3 residues: CSVDRGQGHEQYF. The CDR3 nucleotides read TGCAGCGTAGATAGGGGGCAGGGTCACGAGCAGTACTTC. The chain carries TRBV29-1 and TRBJ2-7; 7 positions agree with TRBD1. The CDR3 spans 13 residues. With 6 bases clipped from V and 5 bases from J, the junction kept 10 bases outside the gene matches. Per the germline V gene, CDR1 is SQVTM and CDR2 is ANQGSEA.